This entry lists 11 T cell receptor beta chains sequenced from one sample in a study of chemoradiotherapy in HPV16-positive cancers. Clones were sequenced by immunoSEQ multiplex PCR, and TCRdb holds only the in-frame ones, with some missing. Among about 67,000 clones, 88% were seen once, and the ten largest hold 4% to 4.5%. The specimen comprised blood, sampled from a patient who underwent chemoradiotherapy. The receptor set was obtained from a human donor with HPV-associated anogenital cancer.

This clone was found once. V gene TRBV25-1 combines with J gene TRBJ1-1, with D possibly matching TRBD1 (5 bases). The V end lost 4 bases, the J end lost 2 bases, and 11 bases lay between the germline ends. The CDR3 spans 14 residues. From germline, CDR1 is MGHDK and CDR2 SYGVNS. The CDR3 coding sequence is TGTGCCAGCAGTGCGACCGACAGCAACACTGAAGCTTTCTTT. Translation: CASSATDSNTEAFF.

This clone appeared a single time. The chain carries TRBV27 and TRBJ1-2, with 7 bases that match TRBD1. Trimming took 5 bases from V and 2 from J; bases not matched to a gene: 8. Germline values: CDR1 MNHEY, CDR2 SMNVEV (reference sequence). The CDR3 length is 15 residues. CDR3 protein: CASSPRDSYNYGYTF. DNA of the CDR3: TGTGCCAGCAGTCCTAGGGACAGTTACAACTATGGCTACACCTTC.

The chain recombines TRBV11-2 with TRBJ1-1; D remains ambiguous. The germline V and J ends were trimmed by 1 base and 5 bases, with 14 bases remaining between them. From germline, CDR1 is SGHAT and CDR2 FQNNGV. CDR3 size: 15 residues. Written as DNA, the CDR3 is TGTGCCAGCAGCTTAGTAGGAAGCGACGGGACTGAAGCTTTCTTT. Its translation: CASSLVGSDGTEAFF.

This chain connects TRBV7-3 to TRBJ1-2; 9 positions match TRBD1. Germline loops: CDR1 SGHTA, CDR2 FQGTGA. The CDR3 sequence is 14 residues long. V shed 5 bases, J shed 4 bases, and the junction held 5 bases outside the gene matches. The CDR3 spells CASSRDRDGYGYTF. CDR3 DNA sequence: TGTGCCAGCAGCCGGGACAGGGACGGCTATGGCTACACCTTC.

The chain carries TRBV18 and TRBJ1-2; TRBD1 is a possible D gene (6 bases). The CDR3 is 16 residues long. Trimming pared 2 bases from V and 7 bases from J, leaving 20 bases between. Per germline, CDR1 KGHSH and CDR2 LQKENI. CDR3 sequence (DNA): TGTGCCAGCTCACCAAACCCCGCCGGGGAAGGGGGTGGCTACACCTTC. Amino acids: CASSPNPAGEGGGYTF.

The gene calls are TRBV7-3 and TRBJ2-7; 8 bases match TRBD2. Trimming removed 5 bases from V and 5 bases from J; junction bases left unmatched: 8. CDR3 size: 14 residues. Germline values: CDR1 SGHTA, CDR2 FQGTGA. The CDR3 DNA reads TGTGCCAGCAGCCCAAGCGGGGGATGGGACGAGCAGTACTTC. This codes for CASSPSGGWDEQYF.

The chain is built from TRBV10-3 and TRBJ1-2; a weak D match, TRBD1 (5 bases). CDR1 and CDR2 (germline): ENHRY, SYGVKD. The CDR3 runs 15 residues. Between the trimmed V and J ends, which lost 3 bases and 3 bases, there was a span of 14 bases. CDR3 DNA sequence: TGTGCCATCAGTGAAGTGGGGGGAAAGGACTATGGCTACACCTTC. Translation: CAISEVGGKDYGYTF.

In DNA, the CDR3 is TGCGCCAGCAGTCAATATCCCGGGGCCTACGAGCAGTACTTC. It yields the protein CASSQYPGAYEQYF. This sequence joins TRBV23-1 and TRBJ2-7, with TRBD2 as a possible D gene (5 bases). TRBV23-1 is an ORF, and what it does is uncertain. Trimming stripped 1 base from V and 2 bases from J, with 9 bases between. The CDR3 has 14 amino acids.

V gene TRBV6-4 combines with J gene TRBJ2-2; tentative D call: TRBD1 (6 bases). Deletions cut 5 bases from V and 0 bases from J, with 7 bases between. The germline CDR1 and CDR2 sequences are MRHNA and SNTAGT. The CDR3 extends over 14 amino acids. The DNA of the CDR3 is TGTGCCAGCAGTAGGGGGTCGAACACCGGGGAGCTGTTTTTT. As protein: CASSRGSNTGELFF.

CDR3 DNA sequence: TGTGCCAGCAGCCGTACAGGGGCCTACGAGCAGTACTTC. It yields the protein CASSRTGAYEQYF. The rearrangement uses TRBV6-1 and TRBJ2-7; 7 bases agree with TRBD1. The CDR3 loop spans 13 amino acids. The ends lost 6 bases at V and 2 bases at J; junction bases unmatched: 4. Germline CDR1 reads MNHNS; CDR2 reads SASEGT.

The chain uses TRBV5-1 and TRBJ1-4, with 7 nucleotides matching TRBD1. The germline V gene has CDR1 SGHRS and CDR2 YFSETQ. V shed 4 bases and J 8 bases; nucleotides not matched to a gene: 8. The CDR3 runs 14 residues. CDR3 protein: CASSRSTGLEKLFF. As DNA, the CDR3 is TGCGCCAGCAGCAGATCGACAGGGTTGGAAAAACTGTTTTTT. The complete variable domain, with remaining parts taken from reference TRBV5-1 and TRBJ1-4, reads KAGVTQTPRYLIKTRGQQVTLSCSPISGHRSVSWYQQTPGQGLQFLFEYFSETQRNKGNFPGRFSGRQFSNSRSEMNVSTLELGDSALYLCASSRSTGLEKLFFGSGTQLSVL.